This entry features one T cell receptor (beta chain) sequence. Its antigen remains unidentified. At one of its ends the junction is not consistent with the germline gene, which may arise from a read error. The donors were healthy, HIV-negative adults with no recently reported acute infections or vaccinations. Every donor was a Caucasian adult residing in Nashville, Tennessee, USA. CD4+ T cells were enriched through magnetic negative selection, after which naive cells were positively selected on CD45RA and the remaining negative fraction served as the memory subset. After blood collection by leukapheresis, PBMCs were isolated using Ficoll-Histopaque density gradient centrifugation and then cryopreserved in the vapor phase of liquid nitrogen. Purity and quantity of every magnetically sorted T cell population were checked by analytical flow cytometry. Genomic DNA was isolated from each sorted fraction and quantified by UV absorbance on a Nanodrop 2000c.

Using the deep immunoSEQ assay, multiplex PCR amplified TCR CDR3 regions from genomic DNA. Extracted genomic DNA from each cell subset was spread evenly across all wells of several immunoSEQ 96-well plates, with each plate serving as a replicate. For sorted subsets, about 220 ng of genomic DNA, equivalent to tens of thousands of T cell genomes, went into each replicate PCR. The purified libraries were quantified using a Qubit 3.0 fluorometer, sized with a Bioanalyzer 2100, and then quantified again using the KAPA Library Quantification kit. Every immunoSEQ 96-well plate was sequenced on a separate single-read 150-cycle Illumina NextSeq 550 flow cell. As for the authors' bioinformatics: Because only junctional sequences without quality scores were contained in the immunoSEQ output, filtering matching that applied to full-length reads could not be performed. Sequences were annotated with PyIR, a Python wrapper for IgBLAST v1.9, using IMGT germline references to assign V/J genes and CDR3. Reads were filtered out if the reads had weak V/J assignments (E-value above 1e-6), no CDR3, stop codons, out-of-frame junctions, or ambiguous translated residues. V3J clonotypes were defined as sequences sharing an identical inferred V gene, J gene, and CDR3 amino acid sequence. The percentage overlap between two repertoires was calculated by dividing the number of shared unique clonotypes by the size of the smaller repertoire. Three approaches were used to assess repertoire richness: RTK rarefaction, the Chao1 estimator, and Recon v2.1 estimates of unobserved clonotypes. For all TCRbeta clonotypes obtained by the gDNA method from a handful of donors, generation probabilities were computed with OLGA. This is the immuneACCESS table as TCRdb keeps it, with only in-frame sequences that have V and J called. A part of the clones is gone; compared with another copy, unresolved V genes explain less than half, and the rest is unexplained. V, J and clone size reflect that table, while D and trimming were determined from the DNA. The sample table lists around 2.1 million clones, 90% to 97% of them with a count of one. The top ten constitute over 0.1% of the sample.

CDR3 length: 14 amino acids, cysteine to phenylalanine. The read is trimmed to its CDR3 DNA, 42 bases read in frame from base 1. CDR1 and CDR2 (SGHTA, FQGNSA) derive from the germline V gene. These data are taken from a study of shared clonotypes between healthy human individuals (dated by TCRdb to the early 2020s). At the level of the whole study: The cohort included three men and a couple of women between 18 and 49 years of age. For each donor, CD4 naive and CD4 memory were each given three plates, CD8 naive was given two plates, and CD8 memory was given one plate. Per donor, leukapheresis produced somewhere between about 0.8 and 9 billion PBMCs. Blood TCR repertoires of five healthy adults were deeply sequenced to estimate repertoire size and the extent of clonotype sharing between individuals. To increase sequencing depth and limit assay-specific biases, TCR repertoire library preparation and sequencing were carried out by different laboratories using diverse techniques. General conclusions and limits of the study: Higher generation probabilities were observed for clonotypes shared by all four sorted-subset donors than for non-shared clonotypes. Only blood was sampled, and tissue TCR repertoires likely differ from those in blood. Across a handful of donors, about 5% of naive CD4, roughly 3.3% of naive CD8, under 2.5% of memory CD4, and roughly 0.4% of memory CD8 clonotypes were shared. Naive subsets generally had larger estimated clonotype richness than memory subsets. The genetic and exposure-history diversity represented was limited by the small number of donors. Pairwise subsampling indicated that sequencing depth was expected to affect the degree of clonotype sharing among donors. Incomplete sequencing was indicated by rarefaction of sorted-subset datasets, despite the large sequencing depth.

This clonotype was sampled from a man younger than 35 in good health. The sequence joins TRBV7-2 to TRBJ2-5; TRBD2 is a weak D gene call, 6 bases matching. Sequencing used naive CD4+ T cells sorted from blood. The cell subset or site label on this specimen signifies: CD45RA+ positively selected. The CDR3 protein: CASSAGLTGETQYF. The sequence in DNA is TGCGCCAGCAGCGCGGGACTCACGGGGGAGACCCAGTACTTC.